In its sample, the clone carrying this T cell receptor (beta chain) was seen many times. Its antigen is unidentified. The treatment: oral pan-JAK inhibitor, 5-10 mg twice daily. Peripheral blood samples and lesional scalp punch biopsies were obtained from alopecia areata patients. Isolation of CD4+ and CD8+ T cells from PBMCs was achieved by sorting. This sample was taken from a study of CD8+ T cells in alopecia areata. Study-wide results and caveats: Sequences from scalp samples also cover resident alphabeta T cells of normal skin.

Once RNA had been extracted, it was reverse transcribed into cDNA to act as the sequencing template. The protocol was immunoSEQ multiplex PCR, while the TCRdb copy is restricted to in-frame clones and leaves out a portion. The sample carries 90,000 to 150,000 clones, 58% recorded once. The clonotype was recovered from a human donor with alopecia areata. This sample comprised CD8+ T cells sorted from blood, obtained at week 4, from a patient treated with tofacitinib.

The CDR3 here is CASSRRTENTGELFF. Here the CDR3 DNA reads TGTGCCAGCAGCAGGAGGACAGAGAACACCGGGGAGCTGTTTTTT. The V call is TRBV6-1, the J call TRBJ2-2; D may be TRBD1 (6 bases). The CDR3 runs to 15 residues. V was shortened by 6 bases and J by 1 base, with 12 bases between the two germline ends. Per germline, CDR1 MNHNS and CDR2 SASEGT.